The 3 T cell receptor beta chains listed next were all sequenced from one sample in a study of cytomegalovirus exposure and HLA in healthy donors. PCR employed 60 Vbeta and 13 Jbeta primers. Generated by immunoSEQ multiplex PCR, the TCRdb table keeps only in-frame clones and is missing some. The sample lists 100,000 to 150,000 clones, 75% to 85% occurring once. Sequencing input: PBMCs. The source is a man aged 25-40 years in good health and CMV-seropositive.

A single count supports this clone. The V call is TRBV4-2, the J call TRBJ2-5; 9 bases line up with TRBD2. Looked up from germline, CDR1 is LGHNA and CDR2 is YNFKEQ. Unmatched junction bases numbered 7, after V lost 1 base and J lost 1 base. The CDR3 totals 17 residues. The CDR3 nucleotides are TGTGCCAGCAGCCAAGCGAGCGGGGGGCCACTCCAAGAGACCCAGTACTTC. Amino acid sequence: CASSQASGGPLQETQYF.

The rearrangement uses TRBV27 and TRBJ2-1; the D gene is possibly TRBD2 (5 bases). Trimming removed 6 bases at V and 0 bases at J, with 12 bases between. The germline V gene encodes CDR1 MNHEY and CDR2 SMNVEV (reference sequence). The CDR3 has 15 amino acids. The CDR3 loop is CASRSGVSSYNEQFF. DNA of the CDR3: TGTGCCAGCAGGTCCGGGGTGTCCTCCTACAATGAGCAGTTCTTC.

This clone was detected only once. V usage is TRBV19 and J usage is TRBJ2-7; the D gene is possibly TRBD1 (5 bases). In germline, CDR1 is LNHDA, CDR2 SQIVND (reference sequence). Trimming stripped 3 bases from V and 5 bases from J, with 14 bases between. The CDR3 totals 14 residues. The CDR3 DNA reads TGTGCCAGTAGTATGGTGTGGGGCAGGAACGAGCAGTACTTC. As protein: CASSMVWGRNEQYF.